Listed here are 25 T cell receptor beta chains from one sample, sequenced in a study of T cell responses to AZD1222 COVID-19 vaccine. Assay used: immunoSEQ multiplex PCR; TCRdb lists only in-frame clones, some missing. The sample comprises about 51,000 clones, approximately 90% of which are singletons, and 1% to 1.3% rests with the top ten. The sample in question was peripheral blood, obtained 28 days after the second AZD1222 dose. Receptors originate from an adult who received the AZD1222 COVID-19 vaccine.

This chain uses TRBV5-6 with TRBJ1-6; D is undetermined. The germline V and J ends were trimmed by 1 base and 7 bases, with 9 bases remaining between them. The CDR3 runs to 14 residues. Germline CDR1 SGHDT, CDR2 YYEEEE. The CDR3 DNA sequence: TGTGCCAGCAGCTTGATGGGGAGCAATTCACCCCTCCACTTT. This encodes CASSLMGSNSPLHF.

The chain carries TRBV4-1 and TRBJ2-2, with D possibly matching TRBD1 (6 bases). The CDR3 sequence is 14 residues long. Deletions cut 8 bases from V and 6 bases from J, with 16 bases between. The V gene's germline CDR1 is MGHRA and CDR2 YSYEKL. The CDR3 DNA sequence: TGCGCCAGCTCCGGACAGATGGGCGCCGGGGAGCTGTTTTTT. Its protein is CASSGQMGAGELFF.

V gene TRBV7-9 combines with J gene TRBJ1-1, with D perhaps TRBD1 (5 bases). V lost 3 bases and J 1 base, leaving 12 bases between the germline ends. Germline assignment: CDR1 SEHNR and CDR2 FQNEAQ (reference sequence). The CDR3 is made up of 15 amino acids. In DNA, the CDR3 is TGTGCCAGCAGCTTTGCTGGGGCAGGGAACACTGAAGCTTTCTTT. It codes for CASSFAGAGNTEAFF. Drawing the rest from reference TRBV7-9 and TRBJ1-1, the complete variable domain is DTGVSQNPRHKITKRGQNVTFRCDPISEHNRLYWYRQTLGQGPEFLTYFQNEAQLEKSRLLSDRFSAERPKGSFSTLEIQRTEQGDSAMYLCASSFAGAGNTEAFFGQGTRLTVV.

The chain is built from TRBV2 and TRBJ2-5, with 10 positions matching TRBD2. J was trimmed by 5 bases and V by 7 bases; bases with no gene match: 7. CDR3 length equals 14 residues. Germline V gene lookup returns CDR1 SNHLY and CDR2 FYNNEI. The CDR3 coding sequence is TGTGCCAGCAAGGCTAGCGGGAGCCCTGAGACCCAGTACTTC. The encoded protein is CASKASGSPETQYF.

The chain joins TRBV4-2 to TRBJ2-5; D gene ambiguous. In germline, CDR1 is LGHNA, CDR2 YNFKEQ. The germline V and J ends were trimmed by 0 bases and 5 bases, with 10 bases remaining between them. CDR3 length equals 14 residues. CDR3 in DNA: TGTGCCAGCAGCCAAGATAGGGTGTGGGAGACCCAGTACTTC. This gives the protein CASSQDRVWETQYF.

CDR3 amino acids: CASSHSLGNRYEQYF. DNA for the CDR3: TGCGCCAGCAGCCACTCTTTGGGGAATAGATACGAGCAGTACTTC. The chain combines TRBV4-3 with TRBJ2-7; D not resolved. V was shortened by 3 bases and J by 4 bases, with 16 bases between the two germline ends. Germline V gives CDR1 LGHNA, CDR2 YSLEER. This CDR3 region has 15 residues.

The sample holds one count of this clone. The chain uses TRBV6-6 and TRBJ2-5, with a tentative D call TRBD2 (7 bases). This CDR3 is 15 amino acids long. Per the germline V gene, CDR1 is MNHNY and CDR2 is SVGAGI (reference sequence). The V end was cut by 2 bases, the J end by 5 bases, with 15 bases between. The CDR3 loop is CASSYGGAHRETQYF. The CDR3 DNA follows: TGTGCCAGCAGTTACGGGGGGGCCCACCGGGAGACCCAGTACTTC.

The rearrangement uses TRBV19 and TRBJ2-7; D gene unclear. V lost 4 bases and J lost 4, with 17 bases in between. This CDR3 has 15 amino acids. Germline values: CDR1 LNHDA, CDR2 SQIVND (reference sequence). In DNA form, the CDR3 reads TGTGCCAGTAGTACAAACAAGAAGCTGGGGTACGAGCAGTACTTC. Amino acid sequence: CASSTNKKLGYEQYF.

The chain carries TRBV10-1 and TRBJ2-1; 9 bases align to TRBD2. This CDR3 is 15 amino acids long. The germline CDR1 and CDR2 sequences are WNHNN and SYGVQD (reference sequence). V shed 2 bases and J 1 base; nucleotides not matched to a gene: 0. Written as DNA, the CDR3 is TGCGCCAGCAGTGAGAGCGGGGGGTCCTACAATGAGCAGTTCTTC. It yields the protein CASSESGGSYNEQFF.

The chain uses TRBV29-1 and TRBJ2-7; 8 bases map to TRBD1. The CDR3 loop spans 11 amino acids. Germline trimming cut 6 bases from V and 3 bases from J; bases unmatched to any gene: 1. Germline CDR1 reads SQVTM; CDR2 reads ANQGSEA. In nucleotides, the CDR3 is TGCAGCGTCGGGACAGGCTACGAGCAGTACTTC. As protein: CSVGTGYEQYF.

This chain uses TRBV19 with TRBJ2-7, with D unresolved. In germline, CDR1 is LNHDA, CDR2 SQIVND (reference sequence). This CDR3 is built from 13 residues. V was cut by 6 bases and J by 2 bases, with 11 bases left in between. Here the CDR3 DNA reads TGTGCCAGTAGGCAGAAGGGCCCCTACGAGCAGTACTTC. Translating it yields CASRQKGPYEQYF.

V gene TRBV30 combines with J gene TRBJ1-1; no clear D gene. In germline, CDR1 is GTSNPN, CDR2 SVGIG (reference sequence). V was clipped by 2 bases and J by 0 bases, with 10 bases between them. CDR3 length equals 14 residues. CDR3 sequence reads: CAWSPGLMNTEAFF. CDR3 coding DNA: TGTGCCTGGAGTCCCGGGCTTATGAACACTGAAGCTTTCTTT.

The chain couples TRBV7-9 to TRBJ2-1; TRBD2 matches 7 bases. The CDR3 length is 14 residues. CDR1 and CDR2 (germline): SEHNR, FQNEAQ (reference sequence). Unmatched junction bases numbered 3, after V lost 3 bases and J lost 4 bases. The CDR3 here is CASSFQREYNEQFF. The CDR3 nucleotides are TGTGCCAGCAGCTTCCAGCGGGAATACAATGAGCAGTTCTTC.

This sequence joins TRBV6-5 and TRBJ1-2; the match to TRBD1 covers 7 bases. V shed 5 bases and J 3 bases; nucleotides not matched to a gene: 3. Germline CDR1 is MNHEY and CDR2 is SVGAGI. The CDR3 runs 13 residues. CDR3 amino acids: CASSPQGYYGYTF. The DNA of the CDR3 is TGTGCCAGCAGTCCACAGGGGTACTATGGCTACACCTTC.

The CDR3 nucleotides are TGCGCCAGCAGCCGGGACAGGGGATTTGGCTACACCTTC. Encoded protein: CASSRDRGFGYTF. The chain has TRBV10-1 and TRBJ1-2; 10 bases are shared with TRBD1. This CDR3 spans 13 amino acids. In germline, CDR1 is WNHNN, CDR2 SYGVQD (reference sequence). V lost 6 bases to trimming and J lost 7 bases; unmatched junction nucleotides: 5.

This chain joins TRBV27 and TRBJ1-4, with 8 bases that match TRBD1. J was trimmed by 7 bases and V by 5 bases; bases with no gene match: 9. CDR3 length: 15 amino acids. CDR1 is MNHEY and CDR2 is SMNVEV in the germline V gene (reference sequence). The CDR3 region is CASSPSGGSVEKLFF. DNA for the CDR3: TGTGCCAGCAGTCCCTCAGGGGGCTCGGTTGAAAAACTGTTTTTT.

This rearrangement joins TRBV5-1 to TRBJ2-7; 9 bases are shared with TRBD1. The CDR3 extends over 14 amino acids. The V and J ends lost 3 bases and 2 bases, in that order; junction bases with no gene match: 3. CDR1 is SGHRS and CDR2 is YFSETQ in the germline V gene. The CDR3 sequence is CASSWDRAPYEQYF. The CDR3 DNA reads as TGCGCCAGCAGCTGGGACAGGGCGCCCTACGAGCAGTACTTC.

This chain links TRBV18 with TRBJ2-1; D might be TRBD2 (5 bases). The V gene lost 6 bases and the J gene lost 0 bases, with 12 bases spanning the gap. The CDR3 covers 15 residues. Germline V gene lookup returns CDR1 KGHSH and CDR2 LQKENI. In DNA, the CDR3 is TGTGCCAGCTCGCCTAGCAGGATCTCCTACAATGAGCAGTTCTTC. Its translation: CASSPSRISYNEQFF.

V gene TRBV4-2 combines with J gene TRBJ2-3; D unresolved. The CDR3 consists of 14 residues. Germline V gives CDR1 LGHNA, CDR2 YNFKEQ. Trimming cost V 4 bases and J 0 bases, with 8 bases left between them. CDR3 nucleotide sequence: TGTGCCAGCAGCCCCACAGTTAGCACAGATACGCAGTATTTT. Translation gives CASSPTVSTDTQYF.

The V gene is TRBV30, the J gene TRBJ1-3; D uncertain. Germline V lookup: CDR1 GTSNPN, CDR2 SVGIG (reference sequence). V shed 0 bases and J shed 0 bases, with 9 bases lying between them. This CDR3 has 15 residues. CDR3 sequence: CAWSVRQLSGNTIYF. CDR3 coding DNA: TGTGCCTGGAGTGTACGTCAGCTCTCTGGAAACACCATATATTTT.

This CDR3 reads CASSITGTYEQYF. The CDR3 bases are TGTGCCAGTAGTATAACGGGAACCTACGAGCAGTACTTC. The chain joins TRBV19 to TRBJ2-7, with D perhaps TRBD2 (5 bases). The CDR3 has 13 amino acids. In germline, CDR1 is LNHDA, CDR2 SQIVND (reference sequence). V shed 2 bases and J shed 2 bases, with 7 bases lying between them.

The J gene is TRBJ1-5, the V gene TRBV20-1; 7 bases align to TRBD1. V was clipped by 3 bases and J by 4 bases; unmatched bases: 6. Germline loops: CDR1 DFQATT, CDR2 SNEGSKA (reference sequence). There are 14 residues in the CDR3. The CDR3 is CSASRDRSNQPQHF. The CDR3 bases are TGCAGTGCTAGTAGGGACAGAAGTAATCAGCCCCAGCATTTT.

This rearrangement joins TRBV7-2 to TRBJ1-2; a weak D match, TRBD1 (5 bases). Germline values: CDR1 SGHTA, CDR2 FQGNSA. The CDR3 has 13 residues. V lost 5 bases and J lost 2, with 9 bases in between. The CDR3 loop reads CASSVDTNYGYTF. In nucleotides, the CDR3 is TGTGCCAGCAGCGTGGACACAAACTATGGCTACACCTTC.

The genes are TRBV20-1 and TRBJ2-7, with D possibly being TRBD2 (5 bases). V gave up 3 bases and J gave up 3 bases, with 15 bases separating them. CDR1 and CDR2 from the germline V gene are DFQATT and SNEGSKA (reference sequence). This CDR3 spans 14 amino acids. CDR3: CSASTPGRGYEQYF. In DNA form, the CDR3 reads TGCAGTGCTAGTACCCCTGGGAGAGGCTACGAGCAGTACTTC.

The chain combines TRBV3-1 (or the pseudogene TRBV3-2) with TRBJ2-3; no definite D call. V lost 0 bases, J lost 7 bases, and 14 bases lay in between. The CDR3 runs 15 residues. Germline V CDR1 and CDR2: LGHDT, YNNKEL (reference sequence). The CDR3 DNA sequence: TGTGCCAGCAGCCAAGATTCGGCTAGGCCGCATACGCAGTATTTT. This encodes CASSQDSARPHTQYF.